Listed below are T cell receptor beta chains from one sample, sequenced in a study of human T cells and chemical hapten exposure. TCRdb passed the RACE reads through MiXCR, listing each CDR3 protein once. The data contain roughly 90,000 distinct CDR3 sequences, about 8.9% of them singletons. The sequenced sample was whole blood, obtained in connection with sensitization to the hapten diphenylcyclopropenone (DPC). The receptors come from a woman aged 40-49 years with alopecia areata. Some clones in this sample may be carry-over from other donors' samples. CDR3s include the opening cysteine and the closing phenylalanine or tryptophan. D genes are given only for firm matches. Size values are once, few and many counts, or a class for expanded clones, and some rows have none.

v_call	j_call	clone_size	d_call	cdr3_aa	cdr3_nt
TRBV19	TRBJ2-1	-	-	CASITGPDNEQFF	TGTGCCAGTATTACAGGTCCGGACAATGAGCAGTTCTTC
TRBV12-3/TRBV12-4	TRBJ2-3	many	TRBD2	CASERGPGADTQYF	TGTGCCAGCGAGCGGGGGCCTGGGGCAGATACGCAGTATTTT
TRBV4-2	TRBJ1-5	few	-	CASSQAQGNQPQHF	TGTGCCAGCAGCCAAGCCCAGGGGAATCAGCCCCAGCATTTT
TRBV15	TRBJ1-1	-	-	CATSSRTGSEAFF	TGTGCCACCAGCAGTCGGACCGGATCTGAAGCTTTCTTT
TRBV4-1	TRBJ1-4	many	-	CASSGWGEKLFF	TGCGCCAGCTCGGGATGGGGTGAAAAACTGTTTTTT
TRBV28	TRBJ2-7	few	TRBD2	CASSSAGTSVYEQYF	TGTGCCAGCAGTTCGGCAGGGACTAGCGTCTACGAGCAGTACTTC
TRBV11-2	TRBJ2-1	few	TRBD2	CASSLVEGLAGGRYNEQFF	TGTGCCAGCAGCTTAGTTGAAGGACTAGCGGGGGGGCGCTACAATGAGCAGTTCTTC
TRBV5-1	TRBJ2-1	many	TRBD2	CASSSLAGLYNEQFF	TGCGCCAGCAGCTCTCTAGCGGGACTTTACAATGAGCAGTTCTTC
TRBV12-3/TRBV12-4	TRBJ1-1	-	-	CASSFWDMNTEAFF	TGTGCCAGCAGTTTCTGGGATATGAACACTGAAGCTTTCTTT
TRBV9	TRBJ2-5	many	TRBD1	CASSVSGEGAQETQYF	TGTGCCAGCAGCGTAAGTGGTGAGGGGGCCCAAGAGACCCAGTACTTC
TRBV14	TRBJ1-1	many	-	CASSPMRKTEAFF	TGTGCCAGCAGTCCTATGCGGAAAACTGAAGCTTTCTTT
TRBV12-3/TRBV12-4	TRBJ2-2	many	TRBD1	CASSPRGQGRANTGELFF	TGTGCCAGCAGTCCAAGGGGACAGGGGCGAGCGAACACCGGGGAGCTGTTTTTT
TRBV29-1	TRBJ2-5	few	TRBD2	CSVVGSGGGETQYF	TGCAGCGTTGTAGGTAGCGGGGGGGGAGAGACCCAGTACTTC
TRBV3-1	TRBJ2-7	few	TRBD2	CASSRPTSGGSEQYF	TGTGCCAGCAGCCGCCCGACTAGCGGGGGTAGCGAGCAGTACTTC
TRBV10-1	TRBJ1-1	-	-	CASSVGRHQNEAFF	TGCGCCAGCAGTGTGGGACGGCACCAGAATGAAGCTTTCTTT
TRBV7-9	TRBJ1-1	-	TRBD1	CASSQPGGIEAFF	TGTGCCAGCAGCCAGCCAGGGGGGATTGAAGCTTTCTTT
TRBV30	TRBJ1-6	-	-	CAWSDYNSPLHF	TGTGCCTGGAGCGACTATAATTCACCCCTCCACTTT
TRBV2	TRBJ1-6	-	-	CASSENNSPLHF	TGTGCCAGCAGTGAAAATAATTCACCCCTCCACTTT
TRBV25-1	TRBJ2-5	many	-	CASVGAIQETQYF	TGTGCCAGCGTCGGCGCGATCCAAGAGACCCAGTACTTC
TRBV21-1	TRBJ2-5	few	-	CASSKPPRTDQETQYF	TGTGCCAGCAGCAAGCCTCCTAGGACAGACCAAGAGACCCAGTACTTC
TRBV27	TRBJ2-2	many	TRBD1	CASRTQGAGELFF	TGTGCCAGCAGAACACAGGGGGCCGGGGAGCTGTTTTTT
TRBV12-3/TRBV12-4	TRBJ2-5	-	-	CASSFGGETQYF	TGTGCCAGCAGTTTTGGGGGAGAGACCCAGTACTTC
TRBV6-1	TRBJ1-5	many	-	CASSRDSNQPQLF	TGTGCCAGCAGTAGGGATAGCAATCAGCCCCAGCTTTTT
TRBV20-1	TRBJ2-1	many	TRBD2	CSALTAGGPRSEQFF	TGCAGTGCCCTCACAGCGGGGGGGCCGCGCAGTGAGCAGTTCTTC
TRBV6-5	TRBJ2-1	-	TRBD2	CASSYSTTGGRNEQFF	TGTGCCAGCAGTTACTCGACAACGGGAGGAAGGAATGAGCAGTTCTTC